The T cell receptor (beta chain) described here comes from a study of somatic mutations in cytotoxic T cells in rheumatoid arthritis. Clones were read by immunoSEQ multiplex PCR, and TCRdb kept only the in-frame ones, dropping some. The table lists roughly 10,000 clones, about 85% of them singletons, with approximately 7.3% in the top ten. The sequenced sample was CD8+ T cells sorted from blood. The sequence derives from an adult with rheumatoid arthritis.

As DNA, the CDR3 is TGTGCCAGCAGCTCCACAGAGACCTCCTCTTATAGCGGGGGTAAGCAGTACTTC. This translates into CASSSTETSSYSGGKQYF. The V gene is TRBV13, the J gene TRBJ2-7, with 9 bases identical to TRBD2. Germline CDR1 and CDR2: PRHDT and FYEKMQ (reference sequence). V shed 4 bases and J 8 bases; nucleotides not matched to a gene: 21. The CDR3 is made up of 18 amino acids.